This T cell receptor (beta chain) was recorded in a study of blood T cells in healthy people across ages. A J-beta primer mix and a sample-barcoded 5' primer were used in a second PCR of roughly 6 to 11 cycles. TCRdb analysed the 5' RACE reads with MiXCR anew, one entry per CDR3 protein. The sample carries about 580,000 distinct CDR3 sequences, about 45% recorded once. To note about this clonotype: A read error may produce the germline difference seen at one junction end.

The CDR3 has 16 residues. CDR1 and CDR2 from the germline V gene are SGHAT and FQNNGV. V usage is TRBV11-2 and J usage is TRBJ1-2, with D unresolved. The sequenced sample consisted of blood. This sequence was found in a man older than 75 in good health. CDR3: CASSPLSSLPNHGYTF. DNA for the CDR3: TGTGCCAGCAGCCCGTTGTCGTCACTTCCTAACCATGGCTACACCTTC.